Below, 20 T cell receptor beta chains from the same sample are listed, as sequenced in a study of blood T cell repertoires in COVID-19. TCRdb's table, derived via immunoSEQ multiplex PCR, lists solely in-frame clones and lacks some. The sample gives 21,000 or so clones, around nine tenths of which show up once; 18% is in the top ten. The sample consisted of peripheral blood. These TCRs come from a man between 65 and 80 years old with active COVID-19.

CDR3 in DNA: TGTGCCAGCAGTTCTAACAGGGGGGACACTGAAGCTTTCTTT. Its translation: CASSSNRGDTEAFF. This chain joins TRBV6-5 and TRBJ1-1, with TRBD1 matching over 8 bases. Germline loops: CDR1 MNHEY, CDR2 SVGAGI. There are 14 residues in the CDR3. J was trimmed by 3 bases and V by 4 bases; bases with no gene match: 4.

The rearrangement links TRBV7-2 to TRBJ1-2; D possibly corresponds to TRBD1 (6 bases). From germline, CDR1 is SGHTA and CDR2 FQGNSA. Trimming cost V 6 bases and J 1 base, with 12 bases left between them. This CDR3 comprises 14 residues. The CDR3 sequence: CASSPDSLNYGYTF. In DNA, the CDR3 is TGTGCCAGCAGTCCGGACAGCCTTAACTATGGCTACACCTTC.

This chain joins TRBV5-4 and TRBJ1-1; TRBD1 might be the D (5 bases). The CDR3 has 13 residues. Germline CDR1 reads SGHNT; CDR2 reads YYREEE (reference sequence). With 5 bases removed from V and 4 bases from J, the gap between germline ends came to 12 bases. In DNA, the CDR3 is TGTGCCAGCAGTCCCGACAGACGCACTGAAGCTTTCTTT. This gives the protein CASSPDRRTEAFF.

There are a few counts of this clone. This chain's CDR3 is CASSATLAGKSYEQYF. CDR3 nucleotides: TGTGCCAGCTCAGCCACACTAGCGGGAAAGTCCTACGAGCAGTACTTC. The chain employs TRBV18 and TRBJ2-7, with 10 bases aligning to TRBD2. From germline, CDR1 is KGHSH and CDR2 LQKENI. V lost 5 bases and J lost 1; bases outside the gene matches: 8. This CDR3 contains 16 residues.

This chain connects TRBV7-9 to TRBJ2-1; D possibly corresponds to TRBD2 (5 bases). Per germline, CDR1 SEHNR and CDR2 FQNEAQ (reference sequence). Trimming shortened V by 1 base and J by 2 bases, and 12 bases separated the two germline ends. The CDR3 is made up of 16 amino acids. The CDR3 DNA sequence: TGTGCCAGCAGCTTAGTATCCCTAGCACCCTACAATGAGCAGTTCTTC. Translating it yields CASSLVSLAPYNEQFF. The variable domain in full, completed from reference TRBV7-9 and TRBJ2-1, reads DTGVSQNPRHKITKRGQNVTFRCDPISEHNRLYWYRQTLGQGPEFLTYFQNEAQLEKSRLLSDRFSAERPKGSFSTLEIQRTEQGDSAMYLCASSLVSLAPYNEQFFGPGTRLTVL.

The chain carries TRBV19 and TRBJ1-6; D not resolved. The CDR3 runs 13 residues. Germline assignment: CDR1 LNHDA and CDR2 SQIVND (reference sequence). Trimming took 5 bases from V and 7 from J, leaving 9 bases between them. The CDR3 protein is CASSGTANSPLHF. The CDR3 DNA is TGTGCCAGTAGTGGCACAGCAAATTCACCCCTCCACTTT.

V is TRBV5-1 and J is TRBJ1-6, with TRBD1 as a possible D gene (5 bases). Germline V gene data show CDR1 as SGHRS and CDR2 as YFSETQ. V lost 0 bases and J 1 base, leaving 8 bases between the germline ends. This CDR3 has 16 residues. CDR3 residues: CASSLGGESYNSPLHF. The CDR3 DNA reads TGCGCCAGCAGCTTGGGGGGGGAATCCTATAATTCACCCCTCCACTTT.

The gene calls are TRBV4-1 and TRBJ1-2, with D possibly matching TRBD1 (5 bases). The CDR3 consists of 15 residues. The germline CDR1 and CDR2 sequences are MGHRA and YSYEKL. V was shortened by 4 bases and J by 3 bases, with 15 bases between the two germline ends. DNA of the CDR3: TGCGCCAGCAGCCCCGGCGGGGGATCCCACTATGGCTACACCTTC. This sequence encodes CASSPGGGSHYGYTF.

This clone was detected once. The V and J genes are TRBV5-1 and TRBJ1-1, with 7 bases lining up with TRBD1. Germline V gene data show CDR1 as SGHRS and CDR2 as YFSETQ. The V and J ends lost 3 bases and 0 bases, in that order; junction bases with no gene match: 11. The CDR3 has 17 amino acids. CDR3 amino acids: CASSSIGDSYMNTEAFF. CDR3 nucleotides: TGCGCCAGCAGCTCAATAGGGGACAGCTATATGAACACTGAAGCTTTCTTT.

This clone is a singleton in its sample. CDR3: CASSSPGQGNFYEQYF. CDR3 DNA: TGTGCCAGCAGTTCCCCGGGACAGGGGAACTTCTACGAGCAGTACTTC. This chain joins TRBV27 and TRBJ2-7, with TRBD1 identical over 10 bases. V trimming: 4 bases; J trimming: 3 bases; junction bases outside the gene matches: 9. CDR3 length: 16 residues. Per the germline V gene, CDR1 is MNHEY and CDR2 is SMNVEV (reference sequence).

This clone was observed once. V gene TRBV5-5 combines with J gene TRBJ1-5; 7 bases align to TRBD1. V lost 3 bases to trimming and J lost 3 bases; unmatched junction nucleotides: 6. CDR3 length: 15 amino acids. CDR1 and CDR2 from the germline V gene are SGHKS and YYEKEE (reference sequence). The CDR3 region is CASSSLGQHNQPQHF. In nucleotides, the CDR3 is TGTGCCAGCAGCTCCTTGGGACAGCACAATCAGCCCCAGCATTTT.

The chain has TRBV15 and TRBJ2-7, with a tentative D call TRBD1 (5 bases). Germline V gene sequence: CDR1 LNHNV, CDR2 YYDKDF (reference sequence). With 0 bases removed from V and 7 bases from J, the gap between germline ends came to 13 bases. This CDR3 has 14 amino acids. The CDR3 protein is CATSRESGFREQYF. As DNA, the CDR3 is TGTGCCACCAGCAGAGAATCAGGGTTTCGGGAGCAGTACTTC.

The rearrangement joins TRBV4-1 to TRBJ1-2, with D perhaps TRBD1 (6 bases). The V end lost 1 base, the J end lost 8 bases, and 17 bases lay between the germline ends. The CDR3 is 15 amino acids. The germline V gene encodes CDR1 MGHRA and CDR2 YSYEKL. DNA of the CDR3: TGCGCCAGCAGCCAAGTTCTGAGGACAGCATTAGGCTACACCTTC. Translation gives CASSQVLRTALGYTF.

In its sample, this clone was seen a few times. The chain uses TRBV4-1 and TRBJ1-1, with 8 bases that match TRBD1. Germline CDR1 and CDR2: MGHRA and YSYEKL. There are 19 residues in the CDR3. The J segment lost 0 bases and the V segment lost 1 base, leaving 13 bases of the junction unmatched. The CDR3 protein is CASSQAGQGWRVVNTEAFF. Here the CDR3 DNA reads TGCGCCAGCAGCCAAGCCGGACAGGGATGGAGGGTTGTGAACACTGAAGCTTTCTTT.

The chain recombines TRBV20-1 with TRBJ2-7; D not certain. Germline V gene sequence: CDR1 DFQATT, CDR2 SNEGSKA (reference sequence). The CDR3 sequence is 11 residues long. V lost 0 bases and J lost 6, with 6 bases in between. CDR3 sequence (DNA): TGCAGTGCTAGAGACCCCAGCGAGCAGTACTTC. It translates to CSARDPSEQYF.

The rearrangement links TRBV20-1 to TRBJ2-3, with 9 bases fitting TRBD2. From germline, CDR1 is DFQATT and CDR2 SNEGSKA (reference sequence). The J segment lost 2 bases and the V segment lost 3 bases, leaving 6 bases of the junction unmatched. The length of the CDR3 is 15 residues. The CDR3 region is CSASVIAGDTDTQYF. CDR3 coding DNA: TGCAGTGCTAGTGTGATAGCGGGGGACACAGATACGCAGTATTTT.

V usage is TRBV18 and J usage is TRBJ2-3, with D uncertain. The CDR3 is 12 amino acids. Trimming removed 8 bases at V and 14 bases at J, with 20 bases between. Germline CDR1 and CDR2: KGHSH and LQKENI. The CDR3 spells CASNHQAAGMYF. In nucleotides, the CDR3 is TGTGCCAGCAATCACCAGGCTGCTGGAATGTATTTT.

This chain joins TRBV4-1 and TRBJ2-1, with a possible D match to TRBD2 (7 bases). The CDR3 has 17 residues. The germline V gene has CDR1 MGHRA and CDR2 YSYEKL. V was pared by 0 bases and J by 5 bases, with 17 bases between. The CDR3 is CASSQDPGGSGDNEQFF. DNA of the CDR3: TGCGCCAGCAGCCAAGACCCGGGGGGCTCGGGTGACAATGAGCAGTTCTTC.

The chain recombines TRBV29-1 with TRBJ1-2, with D possibly being TRBD1 (5 bases). Germline lookup yields CDR1 SQVTM and CDR2 ANQGSEA. V lost 7 bases and J 6 bases, leaving 18 bases between the germline ends. There are 13 residues in the CDR3. The CDR3 sequence is CSADLTGVDGYTF. For the CDR3, the DNA is TGCAGCGCCGATTTGACGGGGGTGGATGGCTACACCTTC.

The chain has TRBV2 and TRBJ2-1; 11 positions agree with TRBD2. The CDR3 totals 18 residues. The germline V gene encodes CDR1 SNHLY and CDR2 FYNNEI. Trimming removed 4 bases from V and 4 bases from J; junction bases left unmatched: 12. In DNA, the CDR3 is TGTGCCAGCAGTGTGGATGGTAGCGGGGGGGACAAATACAATGAGCAGTTCTTC. Protein sequence: CASSVDGSGGDKYNEQFF.